This TCR beta chain was recorded in a study of molecular identifiers for immune sequencing clone quantification (dated by TCRdb to the late 2010s). Notes on the research overall: For a replicate experiment, RNA from about 20,000 or 100,000 naive CD8 T cells was divided into five aliquots, of which four were sequenced. This methods study benchmarked molecular-identifier clustering-based TCR repertoire sequencing (MIDCIRS) and TCR RNA copy counting, using CD8 T cells to do so.

General findings and caveats noted by the study authors: Naive libraries contained spiked-in Jurkat TCR RNA (approximately nine copies' worth), which is not part of the donor repertoire. When barcode sub-clustering was omitted, TCR diversity was inflated by chimeric consensus sequences, with chimeras reaching as high as 47%. Spiked-in Jurkat TCR RNA equivalent to a single cell was reported to be detectable even among fewer than 1.2 million naive CD8 T cells. In CMV-specific effector cells, clones with more than 20 RNA copies accounted for over 98% of molecules, whereas in naive cells such clones accounted for under 1%. Modeling indicated around 3.2 TCR RNA copies recovered per cell, compared with roughly 9.7 by digital PCR, which implies a capture efficiency of around 31%. Highly expanded clone sizes could be underestimated if identical TCR molecules share a barcode.

Comments on this clonotype: Which antigen it targets is not known. A much larger clone lies one base from this, so it may be a read error.

Naive CD8 T cell libraries were made from approximately 20,000 to 1,000,000 sorted cells using 10%, 30% or 50% of purified RNA. Naive CD8 T cells, defined as CD8+CD4-CCR7+CD45RA+, were FACS-sorted into RLT Plus buffer on a BD FACSAria II. To test detection sensitivity, Jurkat RNA equal to some 11 TCR copies was added to samples of about 20,000-1,000,000 naive CD8 T cells. CD8 T cells were enriched with RosetteSep CD8+ T Cell Enrichment Cocktail and Ficoll-Paque, followed by ACK red cell lysis. Library method: PCR. Sequenced using a NextSeq 500. Bulk TCR libraries were prepared as previously described, using TCR primers listed in Table S5. Purification of total RNA was performed with the Qiagen AllPrep DNA/RNA kit. Reads from multiple sequencing runs of the same library were pooled before analysis. The study's processing was this. Reads were retained only if their TCR constant sequence matched exactly, and those retained reads were trimmed to 150 nt and grouped according to their 12-nt molecular barcodes. Within each barcode group, reads were sub-clustered at a 15% Levenshtein threshold, and quality-weighted consensus sequences were built per RNA molecule. Non-functional sequences were discarded, and so were lower-count sequences lying one edit away from another sequence. Barcode sub-clusters with fewer than 20% of the maximum read count were removed, based on fitting two negative binomial distributions. The public reads were quality trimmed at Q25 with fastp and then assembled into clones with MiXCR by TCRdb, keeping productive beta chains. Each entry merges the rows of one CDR3 protein and shows their most common DNA and genes. The V and J calls shown here were made by TCRdb, not taken from the authors' results. The sample table shows under 350,000 distinct CDR3 sequences, and roughly a quarter are seen once. The ten largest clones represent about 0.74% of the sample.

The CDR3 numbers 12 residues from cysteine through phenylalanine. This entry keeps only the CDR3 DNA: 36 bases, framed from base 1. Recombination linked TRBV5-3 to TRBJ2-4; no D gene can be assigned with confidence. TRBV5-3 is an ORF, with its function uncertain. This TCR derives from a human donor in good health. Some libraries in this study had Jurkat cell RNA spiked in. The sequenced sample was naive CD8+ T cells from blood, with Jurkat cell RNA spiked in. Sample cell subset or site, as interpreted from the label and publication: FACS-sorted CD8+CD4-CCR7+CD45RA+ naive T cells. The CDR3 sequence is CASSSNENVQYF. The nucleotides read TGTGCCAGCAGTTCTAACGAAAACGTTCAGTACTTC.